This T cell receptor beta chain was identified during a study of T-cell reconstitution after alpha-beta-depleted transplantation in children. Study-wide results and caveats: Where alpha-beta T cells came from about two months after transplant was reportedly several hundred expanded graft clones. One year after transplant, T-cell counts and diversity came mostly from newly produced T cells. After transplant, high TCRbeta diversity at day 60 in some patients arose from surviving recipient T cells and thymic progenitors.

A library of TCRbeta sequences, prepared with unique molecular identifiers, was generated. TCRdb used MiXCR to reprocess the PCR reads, holding one entry per CDR3 protein. Seen here are a few hundred thousand distinct CDR3 sequences, 13% observed once, and the top ten hold 2% to 2.5%. This CDR3 is 14 amino acids long. In germline, CDR1 is SGHTA, CDR2 FQGNSA. Trimming stripped 3 bases from V and 0 bases from J, with 7 bases between. This clonotype was observed many times. Antigen: not known. The sequencing here drew on PBMCs, mostly from graft donor cells, taken 360 days after TCRalphabeta/CD19-depleted stem cell transplant. The clonotype comes from a male patient under 18 who had a stem cell transplant for acute myeloid leukemia, so the T cells may come from the graft donor. The chain has TRBV7-2 and TRBJ2-3; D is perhaps TRBD1 (5 bases). DNA of the CDR3: TGTGCCAGCAGCTTGACAGTTAGCACAGATACGCAGTATTTT. The encoded protein is CASSLTVSTDTQYF.